A single T cell receptor (beta chain) is shown here with its context. These data are taken from a study of blood T cell repertoires in COVID-19. Study summary: The origin of the acute and convalescent COVID-19 samples was the United States, Italy and Spain.

Here immunoSEQ multiplex PCR was the method, and the copy in TCRdb shows in-frame clones only, minus some. Among more than 300,000 clones listed, approximately 90% were seen once. The CDR3 is made up of 15 amino acids. Trimming took 6 bases from V and 4 from J; bases not matched to a gene: 5. CDR1 and CDR2 (germline): MNHEY, SVGAGI. Sequences were obtained from PBMCs or T cells enriched from blood (not recorded which). This rearrangement joins TRBV6-5 to TRBJ2-1; the match to TRBD2 covers 11 bases. The TCR originated in a young woman who had recovered from COVID-19. CDR3 region: CASSIRTSGYNEQFF. CDR3 coding DNA: TGTGCCAGCAGCATCCGGACTAGCGGGTACAATGAGCAGTTCTTC.